Ten or more counts support the clone carrying this TCR beta chain. No antigen is known for it. The V end lost 8 bases, the J end lost 2 bases, and 13 bases lay between the germline ends. Germline CDR1 reads SGHTA; CDR2 reads FQGNSA. The CDR3 runs to 14 residues. The data belong to a study of neurological immune-mediated disorders. Overall study: Of about 34 multiple sclerosis patients, roughly 30 were relapsing-remitting and 3 secondary progressive. Study-wide findings and caveats: Phylogenetic grouping assigned the repertoires of 18 of 34 multiple sclerosis patients to a single related-CDR3 cluster, representing a possible signature. HTLV-1-associated myelopathy showed the most TCR clonal expansion; multiple sclerosis the least, below healthy controls. The expanded clones of different subjects shared no CDR3 amino acid sequences (suggesting private repertoires in all groups).

One entry per CDR3 protein, called by TCRdb with MiXCR from the 5' RACE reads. The top ten hold about 1% of the sample, which has over 65,000 distinct CDR3 sequences, 2% to 3% seen once. The chain carries TRBV7-2 and TRBJ2-1; D possibly corresponds to TRBD2 (6 bases). The TCR sequence derives from a woman aged 25 to 39 with multiple sclerosis. What was sequenced was PBMCs. The CDR3 loop reads CASSLGGPYNEQFF. The CDR3, as DNA: TGTGCCAGCTCCCTCGGGGGACCCTACAATGAGCAGTTCTTC.